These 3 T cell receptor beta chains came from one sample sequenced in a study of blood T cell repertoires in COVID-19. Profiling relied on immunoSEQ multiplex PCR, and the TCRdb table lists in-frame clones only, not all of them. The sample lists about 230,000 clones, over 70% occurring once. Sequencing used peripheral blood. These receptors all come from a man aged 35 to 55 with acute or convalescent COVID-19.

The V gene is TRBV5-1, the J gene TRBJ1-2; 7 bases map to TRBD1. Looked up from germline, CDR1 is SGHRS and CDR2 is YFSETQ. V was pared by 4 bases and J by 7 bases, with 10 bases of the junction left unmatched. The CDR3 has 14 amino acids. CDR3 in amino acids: CASSRTGGSGGYTF. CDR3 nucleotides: TGCGCCAGCAGCAGGACAGGAGGGAGTGGTGGCTACACCTTC.

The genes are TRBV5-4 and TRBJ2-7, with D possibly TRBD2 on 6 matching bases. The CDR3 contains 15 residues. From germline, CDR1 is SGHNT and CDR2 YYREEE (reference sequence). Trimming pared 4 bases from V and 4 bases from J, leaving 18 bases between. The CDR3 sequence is CASSTQGGRFYEQYF. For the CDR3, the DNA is TGTGCCAGCAGCACGCAGGGAGGAAGGTTTTACGAGCAGTACTTC.

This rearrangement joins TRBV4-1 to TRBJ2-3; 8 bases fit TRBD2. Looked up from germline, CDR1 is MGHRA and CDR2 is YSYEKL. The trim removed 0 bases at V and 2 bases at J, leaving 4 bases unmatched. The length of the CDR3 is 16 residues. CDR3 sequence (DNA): TGCGCCAGCAGCCAAGAGCCTAGCGGGTTCACAGATACGCAGTATTTT. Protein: CASSQEPSGFTDTQYF.